This TCR beta chain is drawn from a study of regulatory T cells in long-lasting Graves disease. Study-level background: Those Graves' patients who were newly diagnosed had been on antithyroid drugs under 3 months. General study findings and limits: Results may be inaccurate due to the small sample size. Favored usage of TRBV28, TRBJ1-2 and TRBJ2-5 was recorded in persistent disease. Persistent patients had more shared public clonotypes (2,741) than new patients (roughly 970).

Combining iRepertoire HTBI primers with Arm-PCR of CDR3 regions, the authors built TCR beta libraries. MiXCR, applied by TCRdb to the multiplex PCR reads, yields one record per CDR3 protein. Here the sample spans 400,000 to 500,000 distinct CDR3 sequences, 15% to 20% being singletons. Remarks on this clonotype: As yet, its antigen is unknown.

The germline V gene encodes CDR1 SGHVS and CDR2 FNYEAQ. Trimming removed 5 bases at V and 7 bases at J, with 11 bases between. CDR3 size: 13 residues. The time point was: newly diagnosed GD, antithyroid drugs for less than 3 months. Following extraction of RNA from PBMCs, that RNA was used to make the TCR library. The data also belong to a second study, concerning T cells in Graves' hyperthyroidism and ophthalmopathy.

Material: peripheral blood mononuclear cells (PBMCs), obtained at new diagnosis, from a patient treated with antithyroid drugs. The sequence was obtained from a woman in her late teens or twenties with Graves disease. The chain has TRBV7-6 and TRBJ2-2, with D tentatively TRBD2 (6 bases). This CDR3 reads CASSDAGIGELFF. In DNA, the CDR3 is TGTGCCAGCAGCGACGCGGGAATCGGGGAGCTGTTTTTT.